This T cell receptor beta chain originates from a study of cytomegalovirus exposure and HLA in healthy donors (dated by TCRdb to 2016 to 2017). Regarding the research as a whole: According to an earlier analysis of several hundred of the donors, about 179 million T cells yielded some 120 million unique TCR beta sequences and more than 250 Gb of sequence data. Among the roughly 380 genotyped donors, approximately 76% belonged to the genetic ancestry cluster associated with self-reported Caucasian donors. HLA typing included class I and class II loci at four-digit resolution. Every discovery cohort repertoire had been produced on one sequencing platform. An earlier analysis of several hundred of the donors applied high-throughput TCR beta sequencing to assess whether each TCR beta V gene segment acted as functional or pseudogenic. Among approximately 370 genotyped donors of the cohort, an average of around 250,000 unique TCR beta nucleotide sequences was sequenced per donor, of which about 19% were non-productive. An early release that covered about 600 HLA-typed donors contained 300 to 350 gigabases of sequencing data and tens of millions of unique TCR sequences. The number of typed donors differed by locus: 629-630 for A, B, C, DRB1 and DQB1; approximately 530 for DQA1; some 610 for DPA1; and approximately 450 for DPB1. A later genetic analysis took genome-wide SNP genotypes for about 60% of the roughly 670 donors and used that subset as a discovery cohort. To predict cytomegalovirus infection status, the study brought together high-throughput TCR immunosequencing, statistical association of individual TCRs with disease status, and machine learning. To study patterns of TCR occurrence, a later analysis re-analyzed previously published TCR beta repertoires from hundreds of donors and added high-resolution HLA genotyping. Donor age, sex, ethnicity and CMV serostatus were compiled alongside the repertoire data. Roughly five DR-DQ haplotypes were handled as single units for association and clustering, since linkage in the cohort was strong. The study aimed to test whether cataloging public T cell receptors could reveal signatures of past pathogen exposure. Using immunosequencing, the study profiled T cell repertoires from about 620 subjects and related those repertoires to cytomegalovirus serostatus. Along with the roughly 700-subject first cohort, a separate validation cohort of around 110 different subjects was used. Rather than using new phenotypic data, the later analysis identified candidate immune exposures from TCR beta sequences and from how often those sequences occurred across donors.

The cohort consisted of 650 to 850 healthy bone marrow donors. All cohort members were sampled while nominally healthy, although unrecorded immune exposures were likely present. The donor tested CMV seropositive and was one of the 289 seropositive cohort members. Every donor gave a peripheral blood sample, and the peripheral blood mononuclear cells from that sample were used for TCR beta sequencing. Genomic DNA extraction from the blood cell samples was performed with the Qiagen DNeasy Blood Extraction Kit. What the authors observed across the whole study: A later genetic analysis associated a missense DCLRE1C variant with V-gene and J-gene trimming of TCR beta chains, and an independent cohort replicated the association. In a later genetic analysis, fewer N-insertions in productive TCRs were reported among donors in an Asian-associated ancestry cluster than the roughly 700-donor mean. The study listed 164 TCR beta chains as associated with cytomegalovirus. In a later analysis, several top co-occurrence clusters were reported to appear linked to parvovirus B19, influenza, CMV and Epstein-Barr virus. A cluster of highly shared sequence variants was judged likely to represent a technical artifact of the sequencing pipeline. Presence/absence analyses assumed roughly uniform sequencing depth across donors, an assumption that may not hold. In both the original and validation cohorts, the classifier was reported to diagnose cytomegalovirus status with high specificity and sensitivity. It was suggested by the authors that the approach could potentially be generalized to other disease states and immunological phenotypes. Specific HLA alleles were associated with roughly 16,000 TCR beta sequences at a false discovery rate of 0.05 in a later analysis. A few of the identified cytomegalovirus-associated TCR beta chains were confirmed in vitro to be specific for cytomegalovirus antigens. Most TCR sequences were seen in very few donors, while some public TCRs were found in many individuals. Because some donors lacked HLA typing at each locus, the association tests relied only on the typed subset. A later analysis found that most CMV-associated TCR beta chains appeared HLA-restricted, with HLA associations seemingly driven largely by CMV exposure. In a later analysis, HLA-associated TCR beta chains were found to be more clonally expanded and to have lower generation probabilities than equally common non-associated chains. Correlated functional status among segregating V segments might be attributable to linkage disequilibrium, but an unknown experimental factor could not be ruled out. A further reported finding was that TCR beta sequences accurately predicted the HLA-A and HLA-B alleles for most subjects in the first cohort. According to a later analysis, TCR association rates differed among HLA loci, with DRB1 alleles showing the most associated TCRs and HLA-C alleles showing the fewest. When HLA alleles, especially DR and DQ, strongly co-occurred, attributing TCR associations to individual alleles was difficult. Some IMGT-functional V segments, including TRBV6-2 and TRBV6-3, could not be distinguished by the 87-base-pair reads and were therefore excluded. Immune exposure information for the cohort was limited to CMV serostatus. The earlier analysis of fewer than 750 of the donors excluded approximately 15 rarely observed V segments, including chromosome 9 orphons, because counts were too low. This cohort had only TCR beta chains sequenced, and the lack of alpha or paired-chain data limited which features could be detected. Broadly in line with IMGT annotations, most TCR beta V segments showed up in productive rearrangements about 87% or about 30% of the time in an earlier analysis of under 700 of the donors.

Worth noting for this clone: Its specific antigen is unknown. Qualities for individual bases were not recorded, and no much larger clone is one base off.

The CDR3 has 15 amino acids, counting the end cysteine and phenylalanine. The sequence is cut down to CDR3 DNA, 45 bases in frame from base 1. The CDR1 and CDR2 encoded by the germline V gene are SGHTA and FQGNSA. V is pruned by 5 bases and J by 4 bases, leaving 7 bases of the junction without a gene match. Libraries were constructed by the immunoSEQ multiplex PCR assay. For the multiplex PCR, a mixture combining 60 forward primers for TCR Vbeta segments and 13 reverse primers for TCR Jbeta segments was used. A multiplex PCR assay on genomic DNA amplified the CDR3 region of rearranged TCR beta genes. The Illumina HiSeq System was used to sequence the amplified TCR beta libraries as 87-base-pair reads. Regarding the original processing steps: A later analysis counted 65 million to 90 million unique TCR beta chains across the 550 to 750 repertoires, and 10 million to 11 million of these chains were shared by at least two donors. A nearest-neighbor algorithm error-corrected the raw reads and collapsed the reads into unique sequences, merging closely related sequences to remove PCR and sequencing errors. To assign V, D and J gene segments, CDR3 sequences were aligned to IMGT reference sequences. For a sequence to be retained, a match of at least six nucleotides was required to both a V gene segment and a J gene segment. A rearrangement was called productive if the CDR3 had no stop codons and remained in frame with V and J, and every other rearrangement was called non-productive. CDR3 was defined according to IMGT convention as the region running from the second conserved V-encoded cysteine to the conserved J-encoded phenylalanine. The earlier analysis of around 640 of the donors excluded sequences that lacked an unambiguous match to a single V gene segment. In an earlier analysis of 450 to 750 of the donors, a V segment was called functional when productive rearrangements were above 56.7%, and segregating when the standard deviation between donors exceeded 5%. A statistical classification framework was developed to diagnose cytomegalovirus status using the catalog of TCR beta chain sequences. In a later analysis, V and J genes were assigned by comparing TCR nucleotide sequences against IMGT/GENE-DB human TR gene sequences. In a later analysis, CDR3 sequences and most-parsimonious VDJ recombination scenarios were assigned using the TCRdist pipeline. A later analysis defined each TCR beta chain by its CDR3 amino acid sequence plus V-gene family, and excluded reads lacking a unique V-gene family. As a way to deal with suspected cross-contamination and a sequencing artifact, a later analysis dropped nearly 600 nucleotide sequences that were highly shared and had low generation probability. In a later analysis, a clonal expansion index was calculated for each public chain from normalized within-repertoire ranks of inferred template counts. Generation probabilities in a later analysis came from a VDJ recombination model fitted to out-of-frame rearrangements, and those results were checked against IGoR. In a later analysis, TCR-TCR, TCR-HLA and TCR-CMV co-occurrence was scored with hypergeometric tests, and a repertoire-size bias correction was applied to TCR pairs. A later analysis estimated false discovery rates by permuting HLA or CMV assignments 20 times. In a later analysis, co-occurring TCRs were grouped using DBSCAN, with TCRdist sequence similarity added in when clustering inside HLA-allele-positive subsets. Repertoires with fewer than 30,000 or more than 120,000 public chains were left out of co-occurrence clustering, as were about 5 repertoires with anomalous nucleotide sharing. TCRdb carries this immuneACCESS record with in-frame sequences only. Its versions omit some clonotypes, under half of them owing to an unresolved V gene in the studies checked, with the rest unexplained. The DNA gave D and trimming, while V, J and clone size come from that table. Across this sample there are more than 75,000 clones, with approximately 85% seen only once. Clones ranked in the top ten supply around 6% of the sample.

The rearranged chain carries TRBV7-2 and TRBJ1-2; 10 junctional bases match TRBD1. The sequenced sample consisted of PBMCs. The source of this sequence is a woman aged 18-29 years in good health and CMV-seropositive. Read as DNA, the sequence is TGTGCCAGCAGCCCCGGGACAGGGGTTAGCTATGGCTACACCTTC. Its protein product is CASSPGTGVSYGYTF.